A selection of T cell receptor beta chains follows, all from one sample in a study of blood T cell repertoires in COVID-19. TCRdb's copy holds only in-frame clones and misses some; the assay was immunoSEQ multiplex PCR. Of about 73,000 clones listed, roughly 89% are singletons. The sequenced sample was peripheral blood. Receptors were obtained from a man older than 75 with acute or convalescent COVID-19. CDR3s leave out the opening cysteine and the closing phenylalanine or tryptophan.

J gene: TRBJ1-2; V gene: TRBV4-1; CDR3 protein: ASSQGTGYGYT
J gene: TRBJ2-7; V gene: TRBV6-1; CDR3 protein: ASSENGNSYEQY
J gene: TRBJ1-2; V gene: TRBV5-5; CDR3 protein: ASSFDGQGGYT
J gene: TRBJ2-1; V gene: TRBV5-1; CDR3 protein: ASGRDRGTDEQF
J gene: TRBJ1-4; V gene: TRBV3-1/TRBV3-2; CDR3 protein: ASSQRPGGEKLF
J gene: TRBJ2-1; V gene: TRBV20-1; CDR3 protein: SATSGHEQF
J gene: TRBJ1-5; V gene: TRBV9; CDR3 protein: ASSVGGNSNQPQH
J gene: TRBJ2-5; V gene: TRBV4-1; CDR3 protein: ASSQDQVAGNQY
J gene: TRBJ1-1; V gene: TRBV25-1; CDR3 protein: ASSERTAAF
J gene: TRBJ2-3; V gene: TRBV10-3; CDR3 protein: AAQGGRDADTQY
J gene: TRBJ2-1; V gene: TRBV18; CDR3 protein: ASSLSTGVLYNEQF
J gene: TRBJ2-7; V gene: TRBV5-1; CDR3 protein: ASSLGTGPQGEQY
J gene: TRBJ2-1; V gene: TRBV19; CDR3 protein: ASSPGGGDNEQF
J gene: TRBJ2-3; V gene: TRBV7-9; CDR3 protein: ASSFAGSADTQY